This T cell receptor (beta chain) stems from a study of cytomegalovirus exposure and HLA in healthy donors. Worth noting for this clone: Its antigen is undetermined.

Germline-derived CDR1 and CDR2 are SGHVS and FNYEAQ. The germline V and J ends were trimmed by 5 bases and 1 base, with 17 bases remaining between them. The CDR3 has 16 amino acids. It was with 60 Vbeta and 13 Jbeta primers that the PCR ran. The assay was immunoSEQ multiplex PCR, and TCRdb's table has in-frame clones only and misses some. The profile shows 160,000 or so clones, about four fifths of them singletons. Regarding the study as a whole: Several V segments, TRBV6-2 and TRBV6-3 among them, could not be told apart and were dropped.

The chain links TRBV7-6 to TRBJ1-1; weak D call: TRBD1 (6 bases). Material: PBMCs. The TCR sequence derives from a male donor in good health and CMV-seropositive. The CDR3 DNA is TGTGCCAGCAGCCCCACTTCACAGGGCGGGAACACTGAAGCTTTCTTT. This encodes CASSPTSQGGNTEAFF.